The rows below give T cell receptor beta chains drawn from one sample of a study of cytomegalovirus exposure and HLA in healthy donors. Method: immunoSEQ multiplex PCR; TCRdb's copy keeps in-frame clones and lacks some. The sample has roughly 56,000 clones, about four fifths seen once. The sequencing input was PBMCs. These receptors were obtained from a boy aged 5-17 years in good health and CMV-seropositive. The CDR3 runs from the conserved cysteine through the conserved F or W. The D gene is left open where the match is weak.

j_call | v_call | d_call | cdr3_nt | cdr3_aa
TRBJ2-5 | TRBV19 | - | TGTGCCAGTAGTATAGTTCTCACCGGACTGGGAGAGCAGTACTTC | CASSIVLTGLGEQYF
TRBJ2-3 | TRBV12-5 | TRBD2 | TGTGCTAGTGGTTTGGTTGGCGGGGGAGGAGATACGCAGTATTTT | CASGLVGGGGDTQYF
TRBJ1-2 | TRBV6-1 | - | TGTGCCAGCAGCGTCCAGGGGTTTGGCTACACCTTC | CASSVQGFGYTF
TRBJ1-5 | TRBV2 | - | TGTGCCAGCAGGCGGGCGTCTAGCAATCAGCCCCAGCATTTT | CASRRASSNQPQHF
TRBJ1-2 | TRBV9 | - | TGTGCCAGCAGCGTAACTGGGGGCGACTATGGCTACACCTTC | CASSVTGGDYGYTF
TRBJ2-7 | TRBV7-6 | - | TGTGCCAGCAGCTTAGTGACAGGTTCAAGGGTCGAGCAGTACTTC | CASSLVTGSRVEQYF
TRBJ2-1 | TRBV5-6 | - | TGTGCCAGCAGCCTAGAAAATGAGCAGTTCTTC | CASSLENEQFF
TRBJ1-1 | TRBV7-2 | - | TGTGCCAGCAGCTTATACACCGCCCTCCCAGAAGCTTTCTTT | CASSLYTALPEAFF
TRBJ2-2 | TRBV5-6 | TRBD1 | TGTGCCAGCGGATTCAGGGGGCGACCCGGGGAGCTGTTTTTT | CASGFRGRPGELFF
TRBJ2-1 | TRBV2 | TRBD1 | TGTGCCAGCACTCCCGGACAGGGTACCTACAATGAGCAGTTCTTC | CASTPGQGTYNEQFF
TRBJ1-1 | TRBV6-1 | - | TGTGCCAGCAGCAACGCCGGTGAAGCTTTCTTT | CASSNAGEAFF
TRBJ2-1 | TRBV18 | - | TGTGCCAGCTCACCACCGGGGAAGGGGGTCTACAATGAGCAGTTCTTC | CASSPPGKGVYNEQFF
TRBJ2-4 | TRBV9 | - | TGTGCCAGCAGCGTAGACGGGGGCAAAAACATTCAGTACTTC | CASSVDGGKNIQYF
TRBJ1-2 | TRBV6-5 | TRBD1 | TGTGCCAGCAGTTACCCCGACAGGGGGCTTGGCTACACCTTC | CASSYPDRGLGYTF
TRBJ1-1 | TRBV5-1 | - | TGCGCCAGCAGCCCCCAGGCAGGGGCGAGTACTGAAGCTTTCTTT | CASSPQAGASTEAFF
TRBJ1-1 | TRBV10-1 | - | TGCGCCAGCAGTGAGGGGCTCGGTGGGGCTTTCTTT | CASSEGLGGAFF
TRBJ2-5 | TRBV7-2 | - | TGTGCCAGCAGCATCAATCAAGAGACCCAGTACTTC | CASSINQETQYF